Below are 25 T cell receptor beta chains sequenced from a single sample in a study of OX40 agonist ivuxolimab in advanced cancers. TCRdb's table, derived via immunoSEQ multiplex PCR, lists solely in-frame clones and lacks some. In the table there are 20,000 or so clones, roughly 82% of which are singletons. The sequences come from CD4+ or CD8+ T cells sorted from blood, collected in a trial of the OX40 agonist ivuxolimab. The receptors come from an adult with an advanced solid tumor such as melanoma, head and neck, liver or kidney cancer.

V and J are TRBV15 and TRBJ2-7; D might be TRBD1 or TRBD2, each matching 6 bases. From germline, CDR1 is LNHNV and CDR2 YYDKDF (reference sequence). V was shortened by 4 bases and J by 4 bases, with 14 bases between the two germline ends. CDR3 size: 14 residues. CDR3 bases: TGTGCCACCAGCATCAAGAGGGGGGCTTACGAGCAGTACTTC. It specifies CATSIKRGAYEQYF.

Only one count was recorded for this clone. The rearrangement uses TRBV19 and TRBJ1-5; D gene uncertain. CDR3 length: 13 residues. V shed 6 bases and J shed 3 bases, with 9 bases lying between them. The V gene's germline CDR1 is LNHDA and CDR2 SQIVND (reference sequence). CDR3 sequence: CASRDLVNQPQHF. CDR3 bases: TGTGCCAGTAGGGACCTCGTCAATCAGCCCCAGCATTTT.

V usage is TRBV7-3 and J usage is TRBJ1-2; D is unresolved. Germline V gene lookup returns CDR1 SGHTA and CDR2 FQGTGA. The CDR3 totals 15 residues. V shed 1 base and J shed 8 bases, with 17 bases lying between them. The CDR3 region has the DNA TGTGCCAGCAGCTTAAACGTTGGGTTGGGGATCGGCTACACCTTC. Amino acid sequence: CASSLNVGLGIGYTF.

The chain is built from TRBV2 and TRBJ2-1; D unclear. The CDR3 is made up of 13 amino acids. Germline loops: CDR1 SNHLY, CDR2 FYNNEI. Trimming cost V 8 bases and J 0 bases, with 8 bases left between them. CDR3 residues: CASGISSYNEQFF. CDR3 sequence (DNA): TGTGCCAGCGGTATCAGCTCCTACAATGAGCAGTTCTTC.

The CDR3 region has the DNA TGTGCCAGCACCCGGTCGGTCCTGCGAAGGACGCAGTTCTTC. It yields the protein CASTRSVLRRTQFF. The rearrangement joins TRBV2 to TRBJ2-1; D ambiguous. Trimming took 7 bases from V and 12 from J, leaving 22 bases between them. Germline-derived CDR1 and CDR2 are SNHLY and FYNNEI. This CDR3 is 14 amino acids long.

CDR3 residues: CASRGSRAAGDNEQFF. For the CDR3, the DNA is TGTGCCAGCAGAGGAAGTCGGGCGGCAGGGGACAATGAGCAGTTCTTC. The J gene is TRBJ2-1, the V gene TRBV5-5, with TRBD1 as a possible D gene (6 bases). Germline V gives CDR1 SGHKS, CDR2 YYEKEE (reference sequence). The CDR3 runs 16 residues. V lost 5 bases and J lost 5, with 20 bases in between.

CDR3 nucleotides: TGTGCCACCGGAGGCGAGTTCACAGATACGCAGTATTTT. Its translation is CATGGEFTDTQYF. The rearrangement joins TRBV7-2 to TRBJ2-3, with a weak D call TRBD2 (5 bases). This CDR3 comprises 13 residues. Per the germline V gene, CDR1 is SGHTA and CDR2 is FQGNSA. V was cut by 10 bases and J by 2 bases, with 13 bases left in between.

The genes are TRBV5-1 and TRBJ2-7; tentative D call: TRBD1 (6 bases). This CDR3 has 12 residues. Germline lookup yields CDR1 SGHRS and CDR2 YFSETQ. Deletions cut 7 bases from V and 3 bases from J, with 11 bases between. The DNA for the CDR3 is TGCGCCAGCGGGGACACTTACTACGAGCAGTACTTC. Translation gives CASGDTYYEQYF. Combining the CDR3 with reference TRBV5-1 and TRBJ2-7 gives the whole variable domain KAGVTQTPRYLIKTRGQQVTLSCSPISGHRSVSWYQQTPGQGLQFLFEYFSETQRNKGNFPGRFSGRQFSNSRSEMNVSTLELGDSALYLCASGDTYYEQYFGPGTRLTVT.

The rearrangement links TRBV11-2 to TRBJ1-2; D is unclear. Germline CDR1 and CDR2: SGHAT and FQNNGV. The V end lost 0 bases, the J end lost 2 bases, and 4 bases lay between the germline ends. The CDR3 consists of 13 residues. The CDR3: CASSLDRNYGYTF. The DNA for the CDR3 is TGTGCCAGCAGCTTAGACAGGAACTATGGCTACACCTTC.

The rearrangement links TRBV4-1 to TRBJ2-2; weak D call: TRBD2 (6 bases). The CDR3 runs 15 residues. V gave up 1 base and J gave up 6 bases, with 12 bases separating them. The germline gives CDR1 MGHRA, CDR2 YSYEKL. The CDR3 region has the DNA TGCGCCAGCAGCCAAGCCGGGACTGGGGCCGGGGAGCTGTTTTTT. Translating it yields CASSQAGTGAGELFF.

The V and J genes are TRBV30 and TRBJ2-3; 10 bases line up with TRBD2. V was clipped by 2 bases and J by 5 bases; unmatched bases: 4. This CDR3 comprises 14 residues. Germline V CDR1 and CDR2: GTSNPN, SVGIG (reference sequence). As DNA, the CDR3 is TGTGCCTGGAGTCCGTTAGCGGGGGGAGATACGCAGTATTTT. Protein: CAWSPLAGGDTQYF. The full variable domain, its missing parts supplied by reference TRBV30 and TRBJ2-3, is SQTIHQWPATLVQPVGSPLSLECTVEGTSNPNLYWYRQAAGRGLQLLFYSVGIGQISSEVPQNLSASRPQDRQFILSSKKLLLSDSGFYLCAWSPLAGGDTQYFGPGTRLTVL.

The chain is built from TRBV7-9 and TRBJ2-1; D is ambiguous. The V gene's germline CDR1 is SEHNR and CDR2 FQNEAQ (reference sequence). V was cut by 5 bases and J by 0 bases, with 14 bases left in between. CDR3 size: 16 residues. The CDR3: CASSPSRADSYNEQFF. In nucleotides, the CDR3 is TGTGCCAGCAGCCCCTCTAGGGCGGACTCCTACAATGAGCAGTTCTTC.

This clone has just a few counts. This chain uses TRBV7-9 with TRBJ1-1; D remains unclear. This CDR3 region has 14 residues. V lost 2 bases, J lost 2 bases, and 9 bases lay in between. Germline values: CDR1 SEHNR, CDR2 FQNEAQ (reference sequence). CDR3 sequence: CASSLPNLNTEAFF. CDR3 nucleotides: TGTGCCAGCAGCTTACCGAACCTAAACACTGAAGCTTTCTTT. Complete variable domain (other parts from reference TRBV7-9 and TRBJ1-1): DTGVSQNPRHKITKRGQNVTFRCDPISEHNRLYWYRQTLGQGPEFLTYFQNEAQLEKSRLLSDRFSAERPKGSFSTLEIQRTEQGDSAMYLCASSLPNLNTEAFFGQGTRLTVV.

The chain combines TRBV9 with TRBJ2-1, with D possibly TRBD2 on 5 matching bases. The CDR3 is 15 residues long. Germline CDR1 SGDLS, CDR2 YYNGEE. V lost 5 bases and J 0 bases, leaving 12 bases between the germline ends. CDR3 DNA: TGTGCCAGCAGTCGGACGGGGAGCTCCTACAATGAGCAGTTCTTC. This codes for CASSRTGSSYNEQFF.

The chain has TRBV9 and TRBJ2-3; a weak D match, TRBD2 (6 bases). The CDR3 has 17 residues. V was pared by 0 bases and J by 5 bases, with 19 bases between. Germline values: CDR1 SGDLS, CDR2 YYNGEE. CDR3 region: CASSVELYSGELDTQYF. The CDR3 nucleotides read TGTGCCAGCAGCGTAGAGTTGTATAGCGGTGAATTAGATACGCAGTATTTT.

V and J are TRBV20-1 and TRBJ1-1, with D unclear. This CDR3 has 11 amino acids. Germline V gene sequence: CDR1 DFQATT, CDR2 SNEGSKA (reference sequence). Trimming removed 1 base from V and 8 bases from J, with 8 bases in between. Here the CDR3 DNA reads TGCAGTGCTAGAGGCGGAGGGGAAGCTTTCTTT. This sequence encodes CSARGGGEAFF.

The chain links TRBV6-5 to TRBJ1-5, with TRBD1 as a possible D gene (5 bases). The CDR3 is made up of 13 amino acids. CDR1 MNHEY and CDR2 SVGAGI come from the germline V gene. V gave up 6 bases and J gave up 3 bases, with 9 bases separating them. The CDR3 sequence: CASRRQINQPQHF. DNA for the CDR3: TGTGCCAGCAGGAGACAGATCAATCAGCCCCAGCATTTT.

This chain joins TRBV30 and TRBJ1-6, with D perhaps TRBD1 (5 bases). The V gene's germline CDR1 is GTSNPN and CDR2 SVGIG (reference sequence). V lost 3 bases to trimming and J lost 6 bases, with 9 bases between them. The CDR3 runs to 13 residues. The CDR3 DNA reads as TGTGCCTGGAGCAGGGATAGTAATTCACCCCTCCACTTT. It codes for CAWSRDSNSPLHF. The full variable domain, rest sourced from reference TRBV30 and TRBJ1-6, is SQTIHQWPATLVQPVGSPLSLECTVEGTSNPNLYWYRQAAGRGLQLLFYSVGIGQISSEVPQNLSASRPQDRQFILSSKKLLLSDSGFYLCAWSRDSNSPLHFGNGTRLTVT.

The V and J genes are TRBV5-1 and TRBJ2-3; 9 bases fit TRBD2. The CDR3 has 16 amino acids. CDR1 SGHRS and CDR2 YFSETQ come from the germline V gene. Losses at the gene ends were 1 base for V and 6 bases for J; bases not matched to a gene: 9. The CDR3 sequence is CASSLMGAGGGDTQYF. DNA for the CDR3: TGCGCCAGCAGCTTGATGGGAGCGGGGGGTGGTGATACGCAGTATTTT.

The chain joins TRBV10-1 to TRBJ2-7; a weak D match, TRBD1 (5 bases). The CDR3 covers 14 residues. The germline V gene has CDR1 WNHNN and CDR2 SYGVQD (reference sequence). Deletions cut 3 bases from V and 2 bases from J, with 11 bases between. The CDR3 region has the DNA TGCGCCAGCAGTGACCAGGGCCCTACCTACGAGCAGTACTTC. Amino acid sequence: CASSDQGPTYEQYF.

The chain has TRBV19 and TRBJ2-6; 7 bases fit TRBD1. The germline V gene encodes CDR1 LNHDA and CDR2 SQIVND (reference sequence). The CDR3 contains 15 residues. The junction had 1 base not matched to a gene; V was cut back by 5 bases and J by 0 bases. The CDR3 DNA reads TGTGCCAGTAGTCACAGGGGCTCTGGGGCCAACGTCCTGACTTTC. The encoded protein is CASSHRGSGANVLTF.

The chain combines TRBV5-6 with TRBJ2-5; TRBD2 matches at 11 bases. The junction had 3 bases not matched to a gene; V was cut back by 4 bases and J by 1 base. The length of the CDR3 is 15 residues. Per the germline V gene, CDR1 is SGHDT and CDR2 is YYEEEE. CDR3 residues: CASSPSGRSQETQYF. The CDR3 DNA follows: TGTGCCAGCAGCCCTAGCGGGAGGTCCCAAGAGACCCAGTACTTC.

The rearrangement joins TRBV2 to TRBJ2-5; TRBD1 or TRBD2 may be the D gene (6 bases each). Germline CDR1 is SNHLY and CDR2 is FYNNEI. The CDR3 runs 13 residues. V was trimmed by 5 bases and J by 4 bases, leaving 11 bases between them. The CDR3 here is CASSPPGAETQYF. The CDR3 DNA is TGTGCCAGCAGTCCCCCGGGGGCAGAGACCCAGTACTTC. The variable domain in full, with the rest retrieved from reference TRBV2 and TRBJ2-5, is EPEVTQTPSHQVTQMGQEVILRCVPISNHLYFYWYRQILGQKVEFLVSFYNNEISEKSEIFDDQFSVERPDGSNFTLKIRSTKLEDSAMYFCASSPPGAETQYFGPGTRLLVL.

This clone occurred a few times. V and J are TRBV27 and TRBJ1-5; D may be TRBD1 (5 bases). Trimming shortened V by 4 bases and J by 6 bases, and 10 bases separated the two germline ends. CDR1 MNHEY and CDR2 SMNVEV come from the germline V gene (reference sequence). The CDR3 loop spans 13 amino acids. The CDR3 region is CASSSQGAQPQHF. The CDR3 DNA reads as TGTGCCAGCAGTTCTCAGGGCGCTCAGCCCCAGCATTTT.

The chain uses TRBV27 and TRBJ1-1; perhaps TRBD1 as D (6 bases). The CDR3 covers 14 residues. V was trimmed by 8 bases and J by 0 bases, leaving 13 bases between them. Germline V gives CDR1 MNHEY, CDR2 SMNVEV (reference sequence). CDR3 in amino acids: CASGPGQMNTEAFF. In DNA form, the CDR3 reads TGTGCCAGCGGACCGGGACAAATGAACACTGAAGCTTTCTTT.